The 32 T cell receptor beta chains presented below share a single source sample, sequenced in a study of T cell repertoires in cytomegalovirus infection. For these receptors, no antigen is known. Each CDR3 protein is one row after TCRdb ran MiXCR on the reads. Of some 940,000 distinct CDR3 sequences listed, approximately 31% are singletons. Material: cultured CD8+ T cells from PBMCs, obtained from culture after CMV antigen stimulation. The receptors stem from a human donor in good health (CMV status not recorded). Some clones in this sample may be carry-over from other donors' samples.

This clonotype was counted a few times. This chain uses TRBV2 with TRBJ2-5, with 9 bases fitting TRBD2. V lost 6 bases to trimming and J lost 2 bases; unmatched junction nucleotides: 7. The CDR3 has 15 amino acids. Germline V gene sequence: CDR1 SNHLY, CDR2 FYNNEI. Here the CDR3 reads CASRSSGGLQETQYF. In DNA, the CDR3 is TGTGCCAGCAGAAGTAGCGGGGGCCTTCAAGAGACCCAGTACTTC.

This rearrangement joins TRBV6-2 or TRBV6-3 to TRBJ2-4, with D perhaps TRBD1 (5 bases). Per germline, CDR1 MNHEY and CDR2 SVGEGT. The CDR3 runs to 16 residues. The V and J ends lost 10 bases and 3 bases respectively, with 22 bases between them. CDR3 protein: CANRAFQGRGKNIQYF. The CDR3 bases are TGTGCCAACAGAGCCTTCCAGGGTAGAGGCAAAAACATTCAGTACTTC.

Worth noting for this clonotype: A much bigger clone sits one base away, suggesting this may be a read error. The rearrangement links TRBV7-9 to TRBJ2-5, with D tentatively TRBD1 or TRBD2 (5 bases each). V gave up 5 bases and J gave up 7 bases, with 20 bases separating them. This CDR3 has 15 amino acids. CDR1 is SEHNR and CDR2 is FQNEAQ in the germline V gene (reference sequence). The DNA of the CDR3 is TGTGCCAGCAGCCCGGGGACCTCCCGGCCAAGGACCCAGTACTTC. The encoded protein is CASSPGTSRPRTQYF. Based on the CDR3 plus reference TRBV7-9 and TRBJ2-5, the full variable domain is DTGVSQNPRHKITKRGQNVTFRCDPISEHNRLYWYRQTLGQGPEFLTYFQNEAQLEKSRLLSDRFSAERPKGSFSTLEIQRTEQGDSAMYLCASSPGTSRPRTQYFGPGTRLLVL.

The chain uses TRBV18 and TRBJ2-1, with a tentative D call TRBD2 (6 bases). The CDR3 is 15 residues long. Germline V CDR1 and CDR2: KGHSH, LQKENI. Trimming stripped 2 bases from V and 8 bases from J, with 16 bases between. In DNA form, the CDR3 reads TGTGCCAGCTCACCAGGGACTCCGGTAATCGATGAGCAGTTCTTC. Translated: CASSPGTPVIDEQFF.

The rearrangement joins TRBV12-3 or TRBV12-4 to TRBJ2-7; possibly TRBD2 for D (6 bases). V was pared by 5 bases and J by 4 bases, with 18 bases between. This CDR3 contains 15 residues. In DNA form, the CDR3 reads TGTGCCAGCAGTCCAGAGGGGAGGAGGGTGTACGAGCAGTACTTC. It yields the protein CASSPEGRRVYEQYF.

Only a few counts were recorded for this clonotype. The chain carries TRBV19 and TRBJ2-7; perhaps TRBD2 as D (6 bases). Germline assignment: CDR1 LNHDA and CDR2 SQIVND (reference sequence). CDR3 size: 12 residues. V shed 7 bases and J shed 0 bases, with 7 bases lying between them. CDR3 DNA: TGTGCCAGTATGGGGGGCTCCTACGAGCAGTACTTC. Translating gives CASMGGSYEQYF.

This sequence joins TRBV7-3 and TRBJ2-3; a weak D match, TRBD2 (6 bases). The CDR3 sequence is 16 residues long. V shed 4 bases and J shed 2 bases, with 16 bases lying between them. Germline lookup yields CDR1 SGHTA and CDR2 FQGTGA. The CDR3 DNA follows: TGTGCCAGCAGCTCCAAAGGTCTAGCGCCCACAGATACGCAGTATTTT. As protein: CASSSKGLAPTDTQYF. The variable domain in full, with the rest retrieved from reference TRBV7-3 and TRBJ2-3, is GAGVSQTPSNKVTEKGKYVELRCDPISGHTALYWYRQSLGQGPEFLIYFQGTGAADDSGLPNDRFFAVRPEGSVSTLKIQRTERGDSAVYLCASSSKGLAPTDTQYFGPGTRLTVL.

There are a few counts of this clonotype. The rearrangement joins TRBV7-9 to TRBJ2-2; 10 nucleotides line up with TRBD1. Germline CDR1 reads SEHNR; CDR2 reads FQNEAQ (reference sequence). The CDR3 length is 13 residues. The J segment lost 4 bases and the V segment lost 9 bases, leaving 2 bases of the junction unmatched. For the CDR3, the DNA is TGTGCCAGTGGGGACAGGGGCACCGGGGAGCTGTTTTTT. Its translation is CASGDRGTGELFF.

The chain links TRBV4-1 to TRBJ1-2; D may be TRBD1 (5 bases). Trimming took 2 bases from V and 3 from J, leaving 10 bases between them. CDR3 length equals 14 residues. CDR1 is MGHRA and CDR2 is YSYEKL in the germline V gene. CDR3 nucleotides: TGCGCCAGCAGCCAAAATCCGGGGGACTATGGCTACACCTTC. It is translated as CASSQNPGDYGYTF.

J is TRBJ2-7 and V is TRBV6-1; D could derive from TRBD1 or TRBD2 (5 bases each). CDR3 size: 13 residues. Germline V gene lookup returns CDR1 MNHNS and CDR2 SASEGT. V was trimmed by 4 bases and J by 5 bases, leaving 12 bases between them. The CDR3 spells CASSVRDGHEQYV. As DNA, the CDR3 is TGTGCCAGCAGTGTTCGGGACGGGCACGAGCAGTACGTC.

As to this clonotype: A read error may account for a junction end that differs from germline. The genes are TRBV7-6 and TRBJ1-4; 7 bases fit TRBD1. The germline V gene has CDR1 SGHVS and CDR2 FNYEAQ. This CDR3 spans 16 amino acids. The CDR3 DNA reads TGTGCCAGCAACTTATCCCGACAGGGAGCTAATGAAAAACTGTTTTTT. This sequence encodes CASNLSRQGANEKLFF.

J is TRBJ2-5 and V is TRBV19, with 7 bases identical to TRBD1. J was trimmed by 2 bases and V by 6 bases; bases with no gene match: 12. Looked up from germline, CDR1 is LNHDA and CDR2 is SQIVND (reference sequence). The length of the CDR3 is 16 residues. CDR3 DNA: TGTGCCAGTAGACCTAGACAGGGATTTCCGCAAGAGACCCAGTACTTC. It yields the protein CASRPRQGFPQETQYF.

This clonotype was observed a handful of times. The V gene is TRBV12-3 or TRBV12-4, the J gene TRBJ1-1; weak D call: TRBD1 (6 bases). This CDR3 has 13 amino acids. The V gene lost 6 bases and the J gene lost 6 bases, with 14 bases spanning the gap. CDR3: CASRRGGGPEAFF. Written as DNA, the CDR3 is TGTGCCAGCAGGCGGGGCGGGGGCCCTGAAGCTTTCTTT.

This clonotype was picked up a small number of times. This chain links TRBV7-9 with TRBJ2-1; 7 bases are shared with TRBD2. Germline V gene data show CDR1 as SEHNR and CDR2 as FQNEAQ (reference sequence). The CDR3 runs to 16 residues. The junction had 3 bases not matched to a gene; V was cut back by 1 base and J by 0 bases. CDR3 amino acids: CASSLGRGNSYNEQFF. The CDR3 DNA reads TGTGCCAGCAGCTTAGGGCGGGGGAACTCCTACAATGAGCAGTTCTTC.

This chain connects TRBV5-6 to TRBJ2-7; 11 bases map to TRBD1. This CDR3 has 15 residues. Per germline, CDR1 SGHDT and CDR2 YYEEEE. The junction had 8 bases not matched to a gene; V was cut back by 3 bases and J by 6 bases. The CDR3: CASSSVGQGVLEQYF. The CDR3 coding sequence is TGTGCCAGCAGCTCCGTGGGACAGGGGGTCCTCGAGCAGTACTTC.

There are a few counts of this clonotype. This chain uses TRBV7-9 with TRBJ1-2; TRBD1 is a possible D gene (5 bases). Germline CDR1 reads SEHNR; CDR2 reads FQNEAQ (reference sequence). The CDR3 sequence is 18 residues long. Trimming pared 1 base from V and 2 bases from J, leaving 20 bases between. DNA for the CDR3: TGTGCCAGCAGCTTAGGAGATCTTAGGGGAGGTAGAAACTATGGCTACACCTTC. The encoded protein is CASSLGDLRGGRNYGYTF.

V is TRBV12-5 and J is TRBJ2-1, with 10 bases lining up with TRBD1. The CDR3 is made up of 20 amino acids. Germline-derived CDR1 and CDR2 are LGHNT and FRNRAP. The V and J ends lost 4 bases and 4 bases, in that order; junction bases with no gene match: 19. DNA of the CDR3: TGTGCTAGTGGTTGGGACAGGGGAATAGCTGAGGGGAAAGATTACAATGAGCAGTTCTTC. This sequence encodes CASGWDRGIAEGKDYNEQFF.

This clonotype was seen many times. This sequence joins TRBV7-2 and TRBJ2-2; 8 bases match TRBD2. V lost 5 bases to trimming and J lost 2 bases; unmatched junction nucleotides: 4. The CDR3 is 15 amino acids. CDR1 and CDR2 (germline): SGHTA, FQGNSA. The DNA for the CDR3 is TGTGCCAGCAGCGGGACTAGATCTAACACCGGGGAGCTGTTTTTT. Its protein product is CASSGTRSNTGELFF.

The sample holds a few counts of this clonotype. This chain connects TRBV7-6 to TRBJ1-4; no clear D. Trimming left V 5 bases short and J 0 bases short, with 13 bases between. Per the germline V gene, CDR1 is SGHVS and CDR2 is FNYEAQ. The CDR3 extends over 16 amino acids. The CDR3 DNA reads as TGTGCCAGCAGCCCGCATCCAGATACAACTAATGAAAAACTGTTTTTT. This codes for CASSPHPDTTNEKLFF. Variable domain in full (rest from reference TRBV7-6 and TRBJ1-4): GAGVSQSPRYKVTKRGQDVALRCDPISGHVSLYWYRQALGQGPEFLTYFNYEAQQDKSGLPNDRFSAERPEGSISTLTIQRTEQRDSAMYRCASSPHPDTTNEKLFFGSGTQLSVL.

This rearrangement joins TRBV27 to TRBJ2-7; D possibly uses TRBD1 or TRBD2 (5 bases each). The CDR3 runs 14 residues. Germline CDR1 reads MNHEY; CDR2 reads SMNVEV (reference sequence). The V end lost 3 bases, the J end lost 2 bases, and 11 bases lay between the germline ends. The CDR3 is CASSFGAGPYEQYV. CDR3 DNA sequence: TGTGCCAGCAGTTTCGGGGCGGGTCCCTACGAGCAGTACGTC.

This clonotype was counted ten times or more. Written as DNA, the CDR3 is TGTGCCAGCAGCTCGCCTCGGACTAGCGGGGGTTTTAGCACAGATACGCAGTATTTT. This encodes CASSSPRTSGGFSTDTQYF. The chain joins TRBV7-8 to TRBJ2-3; 13 bases align to TRBD2. Germline-derived CDR1 and CDR2 are SGHVS and FQNEAQ. The V segment lost 4 bases and the J segment 0 bases; nucleotides outside the gene matches: 10. The CDR3 runs 19 residues. Full variable domain (remainder filled in from reference TRBV7-8 and TRBJ2-3): GAGVSQSPRYKVAKRGQDVALRCDPISGHVSLFWYQQALGQGPEFLTYFQNEAQLDKSGLPSDRFFAERPEGSVSTLKIQRTQQEDSAVYLCASSSPRTSGGFSTDTQYFGPGTRLTVL.

The chain has TRBV5-5 and TRBJ2-6, with 7 bases fitting TRBD2. Germline CDR1 is SGHKS and CDR2 is YYEKEE (reference sequence). CDR3 size: 20 residues. The trim removed 0 bases at V and 1 base at J, leaving 13 bases unmatched. Written as DNA, the CDR3 is TGTGCCAGCAGCTTGGCCGGGGCTGGGACTACCGTGTCTGGGGCCAACGTCCTGACTTTC. Its protein product is CASSLAGAGTTVSGANVLTF.

This clonotype was recorded once. The rearrangement links TRBV2 to TRBJ2-7, with 10 bases fitting TRBD2. The junction had 10 bases not matched to a gene; V was cut back by 7 bases and J by 4 bases. The CDR3 is 15 amino acids. Per germline, CDR1 SNHLY and CDR2 FYNNEI. CDR3 DNA: TGTGCCAGCACAGAGCGGGGGGGGAGGACTTACGAGCAGTACGTC. Protein product: CASTERGGRTYEQYV.

The V call is TRBV7-8, the J call TRBJ2-7; the D gene is possibly TRBD2 (5 bases). The CDR3 runs 13 residues. Trimming took 0 bases from V and 5 from J, leaving 8 bases between them. Germline loops: CDR1 SGHVS, CDR2 FQNEAQ. In DNA form, the CDR3 reads TGTGCCAGCAGCTTAGCGTTCGGGGACGAGCAGTACGTC. As protein: CASSLAFGDEQYV.

This clonotype was recorded many times. The J gene is TRBJ2-7, the V gene TRBV7-9; TRBD1 aligns across 7 bases. Germline V CDR1 and CDR2: SEHNR, FQNEAQ (reference sequence). This CDR3 is 14 amino acids long. Trimming cost V 5 bases and J 6 bases; bases outside gene matches: 10. CDR3 DNA: TGTGCCAGCAGCCCTACCCGGACAGGCGGCGAGCAGTACTTC. Translated: CASSPTRTGGEQYF.

The rearrangement links TRBV27 to TRBJ2-3; 7 bases match TRBD1. CDR3 length: 12 amino acids. After removal of 7 bases from V and 8 bases from J, the junction contained 6 bases not matched to a gene. Germline assignment: CDR1 MNHEY and CDR2 SMNVEV (reference sequence). The CDR3, as DNA: TGTGCCAGCACTGACAGGGCAGCTACGCAGTATTTT. Its protein is CASTDRAATQYF.

This clonotype has at least ten counts. The gene calls are TRBV10-3 and TRBJ2-3, with D unresolved. V was cut by 0 bases and J by 2 bases, with 15 bases left in between. Germline V gives CDR1 ENHRY, CDR2 SYGVKD. The length of the CDR3 is 17 residues. In nucleotides, the CDR3 is TGTGCCATCAGTGAGTCGATGGCAGCTTCACCCACAGATACGCAGTATTTT. Translated: CAISESMAASPTDTQYF.

This sequence joins TRBV6-2 or TRBV6-3 and TRBJ1-1, with no clear D. V was trimmed by 7 bases and J by 4 bases, leaving 13 bases between them. The CDR3 totals 13 residues. The germline CDR1 and CDR2 sequences are MNHEY and SVGEGT. CDR3 bases: TGTGCCAGCATCCCCGGGGTGGGCACTGAAGCTTTCTTT. It encodes CASIPGVGTEAFF.

V and J are TRBV12-5 and TRBJ1-2; the D gene is possibly TRBD1 (5 bases). CDR1 is LGHNT and CDR2 is FRNRAP in the germline V gene. Trimming removed 5 bases from V and 7 bases from J, with 17 bases in between. This CDR3 has 14 amino acids. This CDR3 reads CASGPGDSKGGYTF. The CDR3, as DNA: TGTGCTAGTGGTCCAGGCGACAGTAAGGGTGGCTACACCTTC.

This clonotype came up once. CDR3 amino acids: CASSLWGRVGDTQYF. As DNA, the CDR3 is TGTGCCAGCAGCCTCTGGGGTAGGGTAGGAGATACGCAGTATTTT. The genes are TRBV11-1 and TRBJ2-3; no definite D call. Germline loops: CDR1 SGHAT, CDR2 FQDESV (reference sequence). Deletions cut 5 bases from V and 5 bases from J, with 17 bases between. The CDR3 has 15 amino acids.

The chain uses TRBV5-4 and TRBJ2-1, with D uncertain. The CDR3 is made up of 17 amino acids. Germline lookup yields CDR1 SGHNT and CDR2 YYREEE (reference sequence). Between the trimmed V and J ends, which lost 3 bases and 6 bases, there was a span of 22 bases. In nucleotides, the CDR3 is TGTGCCAGCAGCTCCCCAAGTAGACTGGCTGACTTCAATGAGCAGTTCTTC. Translating it yields CASSSPSRLADFNEQFF.

This clonotype was found a few times. The chain recombines TRBV6-5 with TRBJ2-7; a possible D gene is TRBD2 (5 bases). Germline V gives CDR1 MNHEY, CDR2 SVGAGI. V was pared by 2 bases and J by 4 bases, with 9 bases between. The length of the CDR3 is 13 residues. The CDR3 DNA reads TGTGCCAGCAGTTACCAGAGGGCTTACGAGCAGTACTTC. Its protein is CASSYQRAYEQYF.